The clone carrying this TCR beta chain was found a few times. Its target is unknown. This entry comes from a study of cytomegalovirus exposure and HLA in healthy donors. Study-wide results and caveats: Among immune exposure information, only CMV serostatus was available. Reportedly, cytomegalovirus status was diagnosed with high sensitivity and specificity. In an earlier analysis, productive rearrangement rates for most beta V segments clustered near 87% or 30%.

PCR amplification relied on 60 Vbeta primers (plus 13 Jbeta primers). In the original analysis: Later, an analysis found around 80 million unique TCR beta chains, and approximately 10 million of these were shared. TCRdb's copy holds only in-frame clones and misses some; the assay was immunoSEQ multiplex PCR. V, J and clone size reflect that table, while D and trimming were determined from the DNA. The sample lists approximately 160,000 clones; about 64% were seen once. Germline CDR1 and CDR2: SGHTA and FQGNSA. The trim removed 4 bases at V and 3 bases at J, leaving 7 bases unmatched. The CDR3 contains 15 residues.

The source is a man over 45 in good health and CMV-seronegative. The V gene is TRBV7-2, the J gene TRBJ1-2; 8 nucleotides agree with TRBD1. The specimen sequenced was PBMCs. DNA of the CDR3: TGTGCCAGCAGCTGGGACAGGCAGGTTTACTATGGCTACACCTTC. It codes for CASSWDRQVYYGYTF. Variable domain in full (rest from reference TRBV7-2 and TRBJ1-2): GAGVSQSPSNKVTEKGKDVELRCDPISGHTALYWYRQSLGQGLEFLIYFQGNSAPDKSGLPSDRFSAERTGGSVSTLTIQRTQQEDSAVYLCASSWDRQVYYGYTFGSGTRLTVV.